A single sample gave rise to the 10 T cell receptor beta chains below, sequenced in a study of T cells after yellow fever vaccination. TCRdb reprocessed the 5' RACE reads via MiXCR and lists one record per CDR3 protein. Here the sample spans 300,000 or so distinct CDR3 sequences, approximately 8% being singletons. The input for sequencing was PBMCs, taken about 49 days after the first yellow fever vaccination. These receptors came from a man between 18 and 35 years old who received the YFV17D yellow fever vaccine.

The J gene is TRBJ1-6, the V gene TRBV5-1; no firm D call. This CDR3 region has 15 residues. Germline CDR1 SGHRS, CDR2 YFSETQ. V dropped 0 bases and J dropped 10 bases, with 14 bases sitting between them. CDR3 sequence reads: CASSLAGAIRSPLHF. CDR3 nucleotide sequence: TGCGCCAGCAGCTTGGCCGGTGCAATCAGGTCACCCCTCCACTTT. Complete variable domain (other parts from reference TRBV5-1 and TRBJ1-6): KAGVTQTPRYLIKTRGQQVTLSCSPISGHRSVSWYQQTPGQGLQFLFEYFSETQRNKGNFPGRFSGRQFSNSRSEMNVSTLELGDSALYLCASSLAGAIRSPLHFGNGTRLTVT.

This chain uses TRBV4-3 with TRBJ1-2; D remains unclear. The CDR3 sequence is 15 residues long. Germline values: CDR1 LGHNA, CDR2 YSLEER. V was clipped by 0 bases and J by 7 bases, with 15 bases between them. This CDR3 is CASSQEDRGEPGYTF. DNA for the CDR3: TGCGCCAGCAGCCAAGAAGACCGTGGAGAACCTGGCTACACCTTC.

This clonotype came up a few times. V is TRBV7-8 and J is TRBJ1-5; D might be TRBD1 (6 bases). Deletions cut 8 bases from V and 2 bases from J, with 28 bases between. CDR3 size: 19 residues. Germline V gene lookup returns CDR1 SGHVS and CDR2 FQNEAQ. The CDR3 DNA is TGTGCCAGCGGAGACGGACGGGCAGGGGTACCCTACCGCAATCAGCCCCAGCATTTT. This sequence encodes CASGDGRAGVPYRNQPQHF.

As DNA, the CDR3 is TGCGCCAGCAGCGACGACGGGGGGTCCACAGATACGCAGTATTTT. Encoded protein: CASSDDGGSTDTQYF. The chain uses TRBV5-1 and TRBJ2-3; 7 bases line up with TRBD2. Looked up from germline, CDR1 is SGHRS and CDR2 is YFSETQ. The junction had 7 bases not matched to a gene; V was cut back by 4 bases and J by 2 bases. The CDR3 runs 15 residues.

The rearrangement links TRBV6-5 to TRBJ2-6; D gene uncertain. This CDR3 has 17 amino acids. Germline assignment: CDR1 MNHEY and CDR2 SVGAGI. Trimming took off 0 bases at V and 0 bases at J, with 9 bases between the two ends. This CDR3 reads CASSYSSGSSGANVLTF. CDR3 coding DNA: TGTGCCAGCAGTTACTCGAGTGGGTCCTCTGGGGCCAACGTCCTGACTTTC.

This clonotype turned up a few times. The V and J genes are TRBV7-2 and TRBJ2-3, with 13 bases lining up with TRBD2. The CDR3 spans 17 residues. Germline V gives CDR1 SGHTA, CDR2 FQGNSA. The V and J ends lost 5 bases and 1 base, in that order; junction bases with no gene match: 6. CDR3 DNA: TGTGCCAGCAGCACCCAAGGGACTAGCGGGGGCACAGATACGCAGTATTTT. Its protein is CASSTQGTSGGTDTQYF.

The chain carries TRBV10-3 and TRBJ2-2, with D tentatively TRBD2 (5 bases). This CDR3 comprises 13 residues. Germline CDR1 ENHRY, CDR2 SYGVKD. Trimming removed 8 bases from V and 5 bases from J, with 12 bases in between. The CDR3 is CAIADPGTGELFF. Here the CDR3 DNA reads TGTGCCATCGCGGACCCGGGGACCGGGGAGCTGTTTTTT.

The chain carries TRBV4-3 and TRBJ2-3; D is unclear. The CDR3 runs 15 residues. Germline V gene data show CDR1 as LGHNA and CDR2 as YSLEER. V was shortened by 2 bases and J by 0 bases, with 9 bases between the two germline ends. CDR3 in amino acids: CASSQQPTSTDTQYF. The CDR3 DNA follows: TGCGCCAGCAGCCAACAGCCTACTAGCACAGATACGCAGTATTTT.

Only a few counts were recorded for this clonotype. V and J are TRBV18 and TRBJ1-5; TRBD1 might be the D (5 bases). Trimming left V 2 bases short and J 4 bases short, with 9 bases between. The CDR3 has 14 amino acids. Germline CDR1 and CDR2: KGHSH and LQKENI. The CDR3 protein is CASSPGAVNQPQHF. The CDR3 coding sequence is TGTGCCAGCTCACCAGGGGCAGTTAATCAGCCCCAGCATTTT. The variable domain in full, completed from reference TRBV18 and TRBJ1-5, reads NAGVMQNPRHLVRRRGQEARLRCSPMKGHSHVYWYRQLPEEGLKFMVYLQKENIIDESGMPKERFSAEFPKEGPSILRIQQVVRGDSAAYFCASSPGAVNQPQHFGDGTRLSIL.

In its sample, this clonotype was seen a few times. This chain uses TRBV20-1 with TRBJ2-3; 8 bases line up with TRBD2. The length of the CDR3 is 15 residues. J was trimmed by 2 bases and V by 5 bases; bases with no gene match: 9. The V gene's germline CDR1 is DFQATT and CDR2 SNEGSKA (reference sequence). CDR3 DNA sequence: TGCAGTGCTTATGTACACGGGGGGGACACAGATACGCAGTATTTT. This gives the protein CSAYVHGGDTDTQYF.